Each of the 23 T cell receptor beta chains below was sequenced from the same sample in a study of CD8 T cells in ankylosing spondylitis. Study findings and constraints: Several highly homologous variants made up a TCR beta motif that seemed to typify ankylosing spondylitis blood.

Their recognized antigens are unknown. Each CDR3 protein gets one entry after TCRdb re-called the 5' RACE reads with MiXCR. This repertoire shows about 440,000 distinct CDR3 sequences, roughly 17% found once; its top ten account for around 0.92%. Sequenced input: blood, either unsorted or a sorted T cell fraction (not recorded which). The receptor source for this set is a male donor with ankylosing spondylitis.

This clonotype was counted between two and nine times. The CDR3 nucleotides read TGCAGTGCTAGCGGGGGACTAGCGGGGGTGGGGCACACAGATACGCAGTATTTT. It translates to CSASGGLAGVGHTDTQYF. The genes are TRBV20-1 and TRBJ2-3; TRBD2 matches 14 bases. Germline V gives CDR1 DFQATT, CDR2 SNEGSKA (reference sequence). The CDR3 is made up of 18 amino acids. V shed 3 bases, J shed 2 bases, and the junction held 10 bases outside the gene matches.

The rearrangement joins TRBV20-1 to TRBJ2-7, with TRBD1 matching over 10 bases. CDR1 is DFQATT, CDR2 SNEGSKA, per germline (reference sequence). The ends lost 7 bases at V and 2 bases at J; junction bases unmatched: 11. CDR3 length: 15 amino acids. CDR3 DNA sequence: TGCAGTGGAATGCGTCTCGGGACAGGGGCCTACGAGCAGTACTTC. This sequence encodes CSGMRLGTGAYEQYF.

This clonotype was seen repeatedly, ten times or more. The rearrangement links TRBV6-6 to TRBJ2-7; D is uncertain. Germline assignment: CDR1 MNHNY and CDR2 SVGAGI (reference sequence). This CDR3 contains 15 residues. Between the trimmed V and J ends, which lost 7 bases and 0 bases, there was a span of 16 bases. CDR3 residues: CASTFSSGYSYEQYF. For the CDR3, the DNA is TGTGCCAGCACTTTTTCGTCAGGTTACTCCTACGAGCAGTACTTC.

The rearrangement uses TRBV30 and TRBJ2-1; 7 bases map to TRBD2. V dropped 0 bases and J dropped 2; count of bases not matched to a gene: 7. CDR1 and CDR2 from the germline V gene are GTSNPN and SVGIG (reference sequence). The CDR3 spans 16 residues. CDR3 loop: CAWSVIASGAYNEQFF. CDR3 sequence (DNA): TGTGCCTGGAGTGTAATAGCTAGCGGAGCCTACAATGAGCAGTTCTTC.

This clonotype has just a few counts. The chain is built from TRBV5-6 and TRBJ1-1; weak D call: TRBD1 (6 bases). Germline V gene lookup returns CDR1 SGHDT and CDR2 YYEEEE. V lost 1 base and J 3 bases, leaving 16 bases between the germline ends. This CDR3 is built from 16 residues. This CDR3 reads CASSLLSGGEDTEAFF. In nucleotides, the CDR3 is TGTGCCAGCAGCTTGCTGTCCGGGGGCGAGGACACTGAAGCTTTCTTT.

The sample holds many counts of this clonotype. The gene calls are TRBV29-1 and TRBJ2-1; tentative D call: TRBD1 (5 bases). CDR1 is SQVTM and CDR2 is ANQGSEA in the germline V gene. This CDR3 is built from 16 residues. The ends were cut back, 0 bases at V and 4 bases at J, with 16 bases in the middle. CDR3 in DNA: TGCAGCGTTGAAGAGGGCACATCCCACAGGTACAATGAGCAGTTCTTC. This gives the protein CSVEEGTSHRYNEQFF.

The rearrangement links TRBV6-1 to TRBJ2-3; D not certain. The germline V and J ends were trimmed by 2 bases and 5 bases, with 14 bases remaining between them. Looked up from germline, CDR1 is MNHNS and CDR2 is SASEGT. The CDR3 totals 15 residues. CDR3 amino acids: CASSELSVAGDTQYF. CDR3 sequence (DNA): TGTGCCAGCAGTGAATTATCGGTCGCAGGAGATACGCAGTATTTT.

The rearrangement joins TRBV5-1 to TRBJ2-3; 9 bases line up with TRBD2. V lost 2 bases, J lost 4 bases, and 5 bases stayed unmatched. This CDR3 comprises 15 residues. Germline V gene lookup returns CDR1 SGHRS and CDR2 YFSETQ. As DNA, the CDR3 is TGCGCCAGCAGCTTAGGACTAGCGCCTCCAGATACGCAGTATTTT. It is translated as CASSLGLAPPDTQYF.

The table lists this clonotype with many counts. The chain is built from TRBV5-6 and TRBJ2-5; 7 bases align to TRBD1. CDR1 and CDR2 (germline): SGHDT, YYEEEE. Trimming at V came to 0 bases and at J to 3 bases, leaving 2 bases not matched to a gene. The CDR3 sequence is 14 residues long. The DNA for the CDR3 is TGTGCCAGCAGCTTGGCCGGGACAGAAGAGACCCAGTACTTC. It specifies CASSLAGTEETQYF.

This clonotype was recorded a few times. For the CDR3, the DNA is TGTGCCAGCAGACGACAGCACCAAGAGACCCAGTACTTC. Protein product: CASRRQHQETQYF. The chain carries TRBV2 and TRBJ2-5; TRBD1 might be the D (5 bases). V lost 6 bases and J lost 0, with 8 bases in between. This CDR3 contains 13 residues. The germline V gene encodes CDR1 SNHLY and CDR2 FYNNEI. Based on the CDR3 plus reference TRBV2 and TRBJ2-5, the full variable domain is EPEVTQTPSHQVTQMGQEVILRCVPISNHLYFYWYRQILGQKVEFLVSFYNNEISEKSEIFDDQFSVERPDGSNFTLKIRSTKLEDSAMYFCASRRQHQETQYFGPGTRLLVL.

A few counts support this clonotype. The CDR3 spells CSLAGGQGAGFRTQYF. The CDR3 DNA follows: TGCAGTCTTGCCGGGGGACAGGGGGCCGGATTTAGGACCCAGTACTTC. The chain carries TRBV20-1 and TRBJ2-5; TRBD1 matches 12 bases. The germline CDR1 and CDR2 sequences are DFQATT and SNEGSKA (reference sequence). The junction had 17 bases not matched to a gene; V was cut back by 8 bases and J by 7 bases. CDR3 length: 16 amino acids.

This clonotype appeared a few times. V is TRBV6-2 or TRBV6-3 and J is TRBJ1-5; TRBD1 agrees at 10 bases. Germline loops: CDR1 MNHEY, CDR2 SVGEGT. V shed 5 bases, J shed 7 bases, and the junction held 8 bases outside the gene matches. The CDR3 length is 15 residues. CDR3 coding DNA: TGTGCCAGCAGTCCCCAGGGACAGGGGATGCAGCCCCAGCATTTT. This gives the protein CASSPQGQGMQPQHF.

This clonotype was recorded a few times. The chain recombines TRBV6-5 with TRBJ1-1; 7 bases are shared with TRBD1. The ends lost 4 bases at V and 1 base at J; junction bases unmatched: 9. The CDR3 length is 16 residues. Germline V gene sequence: CDR1 MNHEY, CDR2 SVGAGI. DNA of the CDR3: TGTGCCAGCAGTTTACGACCGACAGGGACGAACACTGAAGCTTTCTTT. Protein: CASSLRPTGTNTEAFF.

The chain couples TRBV4-1 to TRBJ2-1, with 9 bases that match TRBD1. Per the germline V gene, CDR1 is MGHRA and CDR2 is YSYEKL. The CDR3 covers 16 residues. The J segment lost 6 bases and the V segment lost 5 bases, leaving 11 bases of the junction unmatched. In DNA form, the CDR3 reads TGCGCCAGCAGCAGCCCGGGACAGGGAAAGGGCAATGAGCAGTTCTTC. This encodes CASSSPGQGKGNEQFF.

The chain employs TRBV6-2 or TRBV6-3 and TRBJ2-1; perhaps D is TRBD1 or TRBD2 (5 bases each). CDR1 MNHEY and CDR2 SVGEGT come from the germline V gene. The CDR3 covers 18 residues. The V end lost 0 bases, the J end lost 4 bases, and 19 bases lay between the germline ends. The CDR3 coding sequence is TGTGCCAGCAGTTACTCATCAGGAAGCGGACAATTTTACAATGAGCAGTTCTTC. Translation gives CASSYSSGSGQFYNEQFF.

This clonotype turned up a few times. The rearrangement links TRBV5-6 to TRBJ1-5; D call uncertain. Trimming shortened V by 1 base and J by 1 base, and 12 bases separated the two germline ends. Germline V CDR1 and CDR2: SGHDT, YYEEEE. CDR3 size: 16 residues. The CDR3 DNA reads as TGTGCCAGCAGCTTGTGGATTCCCGGGAGCAATCAGCCCCAGCATTTT. It is translated as CASSLWIPGSNQPQHF.

This clonotype was counted many times. The chain combines TRBV5-1 with TRBJ2-3; the D gene is possibly TRBD2 (5 bases). From germline, CDR1 is SGHRS and CDR2 YFSETQ. Trimming cost V 0 bases and J 2 bases, with 7 bases left between them. The CDR3 runs 14 residues. The CDR3 reads CASSLAGDTDTQYF. CDR3 sequence (DNA): TGCGCCAGCAGCTTGGCCGGGGACACAGATACGCAGTATTTT.

This clonotype has only a few counts. The chain uses TRBV6-2 or TRBV6-3 and TRBJ2-6, with D possibly being TRBD2 (6 bases). Per germline, CDR1 MNHEY and CDR2 SVGEGT. The CDR3 extends over 18 amino acids. Trimming cost V 0 bases and J 0 bases, with 12 bases left between them. CDR3 coding DNA: TGTGCCAGCAGTTACTCGGGGGGTGAACCCTCTGGGGCCAACGTCCTGACTTTC. It is translated as CASSYSGGEPSGANVLTF.

There are a few counts of this clonotype. This chain joins TRBV3-1 and TRBJ2-3; 13 nucleotides match TRBD2. The CDR3 loop spans 17 amino acids. Looked up from germline, CDR1 is LGHDT and CDR2 is YNNKEL (reference sequence). With V trimmed by 0 bases and J by 4 bases, 4 bases remained unmatched. The CDR3 DNA reads as TGTGCCAGCAGCCAAGATATACTAGCGGGAGGGGCAGATACGCAGTATTTT. Translation gives CASSQDILAGGADTQYF.

The rearrangement links TRBV18 to TRBJ2-5; D not certain. Germline V gives CDR1 KGHSH, CDR2 LQKENI. The CDR3 has 15 amino acids. Trimming stripped 4 bases from V and 4 bases from J, with 16 bases between. The CDR3, as DNA: TGTGCCAGCTCACACGACCGACCACCGGGAGAGACCCAGTACTTC. This encodes CASSHDRPPGETQYF.

A few counts support this clonotype. The V call is TRBV14, the J call TRBJ2-1; 10 bases align to TRBD1. The CDR3 contains 15 residues. V lost 0 bases, J lost 7 bases, and 3 bases stayed unmatched. CDR1 SGHDN and CDR2 FVKESK come from the germline V gene. The CDR3, as DNA: TGTGCCAGCAGCCAAGATCGGGACAGGGGTAATGAGCAGTTCTTC. It yields the protein CASSQDRDRGNEQFF.

In this sample, this clonotype turned up a few times. J is TRBJ2-2 and V is TRBV6-2 or TRBV6-3; TRBD1 is a possible D gene (6 bases). CDR3 length equals 16 residues. Trimming removed 2 bases at V and 1 base at J, with 11 bases between. Germline CDR1 MNHEY, CDR2 SVGEGT. The CDR3 bases are TGTGCCAGCAGTTACCCAGACAGGCTGAACACCGGGGAGCTGTTTTTT. Its protein is CASSYPDRLNTGELFF.

J is TRBJ2-7 and V is TRBV5-1; tentatively, D is TRBD2 (5 bases). The CDR3 totals 14 residues. Germline V lookup: CDR1 SGHRS, CDR2 YFSETQ. V was shortened by 4 bases and J by 0 bases, with 11 bases between the two germline ends. The CDR3 loop is CASSPDGDSYEQYF. CDR3 in DNA: TGCGCCAGCAGCCCGGACGGGGACTCCTACGAGCAGTACTTC.